This T cell receptor (beta chain) emerged from a study of CD8 T cells in Susac syndrome. The authors reverse transcribed about 0.45 to 1 ug RNA with random hexamers. The immunoSEQ assay covered 54 Vbeta and 13 Jbeta segments for CDR3. TCRdb reprocessed the immunoSEQ multiplex PCR reads via MiXCR and lists one record per CDR3 protein. Among around 270,000 distinct CDR3 sequences listed, almost 85% were seen once. The CDR3 consists of 14 residues. Trimming cost V 8 bases and J 5 bases; bases outside gene matches: 10. Germline V CDR1 and CDR2: SGHAT, FQNNGV. This chain links TRBV11-2 with TRBJ1-1; 8 bases match TRBD1. The origin of this receptor is a human donor with multiple sclerosis. Sequences were obtained from CD8+ T cells from PBMCs. CDR3 coding DNA: TGTGCCAGCTCCATGAGCAACAGGGGGACTGAAGCTTTCTTT. Residues: CASSMSNRGTEAFF.